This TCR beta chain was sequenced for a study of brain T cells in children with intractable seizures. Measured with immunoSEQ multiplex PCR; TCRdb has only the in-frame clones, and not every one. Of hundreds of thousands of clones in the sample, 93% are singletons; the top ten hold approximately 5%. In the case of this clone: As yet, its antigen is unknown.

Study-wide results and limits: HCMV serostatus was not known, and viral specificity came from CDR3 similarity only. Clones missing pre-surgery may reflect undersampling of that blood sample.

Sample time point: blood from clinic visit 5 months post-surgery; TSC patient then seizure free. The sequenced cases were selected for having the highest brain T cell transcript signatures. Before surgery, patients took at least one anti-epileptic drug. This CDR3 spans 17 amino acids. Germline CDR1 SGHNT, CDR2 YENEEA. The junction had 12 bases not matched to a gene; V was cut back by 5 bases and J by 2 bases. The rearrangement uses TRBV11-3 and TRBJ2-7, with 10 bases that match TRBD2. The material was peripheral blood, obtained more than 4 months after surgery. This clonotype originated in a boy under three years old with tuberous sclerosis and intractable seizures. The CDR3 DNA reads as TGTGCCAGCAGCCAACCACGAGGGACTAGCGTTGCCTACGAGCAGTACTTC. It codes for CASSQPRGTSVAYEQYF.